This T cell receptor (beta chain) was captured by sequencing in a study of T cell responses to AZD1222 COVID-19 vaccine. Study-level background: Samples with a second dose at about 4 or about 12 weeks were pooled together. General study points: Of spike-specific TCRs, nearly half reportedly target regions left unmutated in variants. Baseline testing showed seropositivity in only a handful of AZD1222 recipients.

CDR3 length equals 15 residues. Germline V gene data show CDR1 as SGHAT and CDR2 as FQNNGV. Trimming cost V 0 bases and J 2 bases; bases outside gene matches: 1. TCRdb keeps only in-frame clones here, not all; method: immunoSEQ multiplex PCR. The data contain approximately 190,000 clones, 92% of them singletons. Note on this clone: What it binds is not known.

This receptor was obtained from an adult in good health. The specimen was peripheral blood, collected on day 0 of AZD1222 vaccination. The chain uses TRBV11-2 and TRBJ2-3, with 8 bases identical to TRBD2. CDR3 loop: CASSLERGVTDTQYF. Written as DNA, the CDR3 is TGTGCCAGCAGCTTAGAGCGGGGGGTCACAGATACGCAGTATTTT.